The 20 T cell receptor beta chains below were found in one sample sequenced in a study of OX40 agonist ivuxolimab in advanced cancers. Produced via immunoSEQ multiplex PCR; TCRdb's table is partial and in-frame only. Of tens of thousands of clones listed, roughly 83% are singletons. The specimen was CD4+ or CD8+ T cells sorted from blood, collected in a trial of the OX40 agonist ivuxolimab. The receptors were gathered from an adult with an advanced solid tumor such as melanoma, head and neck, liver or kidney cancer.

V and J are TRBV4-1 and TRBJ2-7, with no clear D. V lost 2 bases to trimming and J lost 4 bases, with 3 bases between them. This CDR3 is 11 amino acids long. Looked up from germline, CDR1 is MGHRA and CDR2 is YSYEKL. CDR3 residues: CASSQRYEQYV. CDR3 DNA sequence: TGCGCCAGCAGCCAAAGGTACGAGCAGTACGTC.

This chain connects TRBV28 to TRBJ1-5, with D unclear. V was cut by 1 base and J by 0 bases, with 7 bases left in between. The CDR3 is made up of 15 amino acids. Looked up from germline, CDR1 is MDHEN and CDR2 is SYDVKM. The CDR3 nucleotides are TGTGCCAGCAGTTTATCGGGGAATAGCAATCAGCCCCAGCATTTT. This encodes CASSLSGNSNQPQHF. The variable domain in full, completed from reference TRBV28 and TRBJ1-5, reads DVKVTQSSRYLVKRTGEKVFLECVQDMDHENMFWYRQDPGLGLRLIYFSYDVKMKEKGDIPEGYSVSREKKERFSLILESASTNQTSMYLCASSLSGNSNQPQHFGDGTRLSIL.

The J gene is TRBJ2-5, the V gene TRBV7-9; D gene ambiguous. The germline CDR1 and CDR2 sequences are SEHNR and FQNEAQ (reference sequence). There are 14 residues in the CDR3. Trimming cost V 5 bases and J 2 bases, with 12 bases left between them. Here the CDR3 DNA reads TGTGCCAGCAGCGGGCCGCCCTCACAAGAGACCCAGTACTTC. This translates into CASSGPPSQETQYF.

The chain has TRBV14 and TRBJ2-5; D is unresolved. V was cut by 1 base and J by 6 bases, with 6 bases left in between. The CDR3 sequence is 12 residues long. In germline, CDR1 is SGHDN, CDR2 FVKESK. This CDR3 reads CASSQGLQTQYF. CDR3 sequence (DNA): TGTGCCAGCAGCCAAGGATTACAGACCCAGTACTTC.

The CDR3 region is CSVDRVTEAFF. Here the CDR3 DNA reads TGCAGCGTGGACAGGGTCACTGAAGCTTTCTTT. The V gene is TRBV29-1, the J gene TRBJ1-1; 8 bases line up with TRBD1. After removal of 6 bases from V and 4 bases from J, the junction contained 1 base not matched to a gene. The CDR3 runs to 11 residues. Germline V gene data show CDR1 as SQVTM and CDR2 as ANQGSEA.

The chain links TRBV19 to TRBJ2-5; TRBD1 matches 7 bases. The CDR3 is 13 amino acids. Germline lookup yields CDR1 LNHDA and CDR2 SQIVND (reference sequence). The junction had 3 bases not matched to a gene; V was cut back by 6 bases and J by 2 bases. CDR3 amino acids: CASSPGQQETQYF. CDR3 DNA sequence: TGTGCCAGTAGCCCGGGACAGCAAGAGACCCAGTACTTC.

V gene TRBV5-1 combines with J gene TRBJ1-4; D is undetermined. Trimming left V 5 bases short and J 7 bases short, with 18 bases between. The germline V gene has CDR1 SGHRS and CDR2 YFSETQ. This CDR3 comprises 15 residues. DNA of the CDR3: TGCGCCAGCAGTATTGTGGGCCAGAACCTTGAAAAACTGTTTTTT. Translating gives CASSIVGQNLEKLFF.

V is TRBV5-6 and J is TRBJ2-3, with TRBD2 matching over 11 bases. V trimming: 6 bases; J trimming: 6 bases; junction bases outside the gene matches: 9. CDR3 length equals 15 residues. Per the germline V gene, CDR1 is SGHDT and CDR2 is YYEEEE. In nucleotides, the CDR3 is TGTGCCAGCACCATGATAGCGGGGGGGCCGGATACGCAGTATTTT. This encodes CASTMIAGGPDTQYF.

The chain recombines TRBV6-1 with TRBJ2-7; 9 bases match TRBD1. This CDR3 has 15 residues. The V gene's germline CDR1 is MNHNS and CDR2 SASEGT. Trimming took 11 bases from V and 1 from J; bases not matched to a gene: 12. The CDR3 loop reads CAAGPAGQGSYEQYV. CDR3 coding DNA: TGTGCCGCAGGGCCGGCTGGACAGGGGTCCTACGAGCAGTACGTC.

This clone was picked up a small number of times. The CDR3 region is CASSLTGSSGELFF. The CDR3 bases are TGTGCCAGCAGCTTAACTGGGAGCTCCGGGGAGCTGTTTTTT. The chain uses TRBV7-2 and TRBJ2-2; perhaps TRBD2 as D (5 bases). There are 14 residues in the CDR3. V lost 2 bases and J 6 bases, leaving 10 bases between the germline ends. Germline loops: CDR1 SGHTA, CDR2 FQGNSA.

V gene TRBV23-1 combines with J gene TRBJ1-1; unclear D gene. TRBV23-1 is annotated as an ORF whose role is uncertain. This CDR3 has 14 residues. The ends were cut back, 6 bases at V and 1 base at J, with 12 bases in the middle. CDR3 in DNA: TGCGCCAGCAGCTTGACCTGGGGGAACACTGAAGCTTTCTTT. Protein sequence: CASSLTWGNTEAFF.

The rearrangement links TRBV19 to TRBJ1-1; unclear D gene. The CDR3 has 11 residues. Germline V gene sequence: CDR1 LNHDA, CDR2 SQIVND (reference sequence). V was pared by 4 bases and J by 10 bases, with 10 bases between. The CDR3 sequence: CASSRGGGAFF. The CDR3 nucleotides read TGTGCCAGTAGTAGGGGAGGAGGAGCTTTCTTT. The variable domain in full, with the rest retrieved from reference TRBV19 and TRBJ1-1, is DGGITQSPKYLFRKEGQNVTLSCEQNLNHDAMYWYRQDPGQGLRLIYYSQIVNDFQKGDIAEGYSVSREKKESFPLTVTSAQKNPTAFYLCASSRGGGAFFGQGTRLTVV.

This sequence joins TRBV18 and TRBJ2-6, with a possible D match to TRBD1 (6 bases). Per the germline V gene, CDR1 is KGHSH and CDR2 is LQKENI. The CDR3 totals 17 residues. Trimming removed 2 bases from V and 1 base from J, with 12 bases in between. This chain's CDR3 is CASSPLAGASGANVLTF. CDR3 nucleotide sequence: TGTGCCAGCTCACCATTGGCAGGGGCTTCTGGGGCCAACGTCCTGACTTTC. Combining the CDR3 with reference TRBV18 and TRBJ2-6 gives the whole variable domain NAGVMQNPRHLVRRRGQEARLRCSPMKGHSHVYWYRQLPEEGLKFMVYLQKENIIDESGMPKERFSAEFPKEGPSILRIQQVVRGDSAAYFCASSPLAGASGANVLTFGAGSRLTVL.

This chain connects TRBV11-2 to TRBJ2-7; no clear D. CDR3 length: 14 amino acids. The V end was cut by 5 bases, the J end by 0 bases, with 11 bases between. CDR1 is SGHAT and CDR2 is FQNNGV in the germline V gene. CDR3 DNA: TGTGCCAGCAGCACTCGCCTTAGCTCCTACGAGCAGTACTTC. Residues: CASSTRLSSYEQYF.

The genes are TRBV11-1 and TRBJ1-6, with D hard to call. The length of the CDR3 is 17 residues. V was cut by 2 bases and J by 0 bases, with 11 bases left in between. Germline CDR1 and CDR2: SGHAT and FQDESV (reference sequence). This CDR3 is CASSLQAMSSYNSPLHF. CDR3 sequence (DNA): TGTGCCAGCAGCTTACAGGCGATGAGCTCCTATAATTCACCCCTCCACTTT.

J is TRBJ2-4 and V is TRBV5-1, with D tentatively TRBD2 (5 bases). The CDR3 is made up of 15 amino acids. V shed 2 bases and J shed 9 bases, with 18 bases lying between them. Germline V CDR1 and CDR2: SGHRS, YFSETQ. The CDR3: CASSFRSGSNGIQYF. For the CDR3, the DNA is TGCGCCAGCAGCTTCAGAAGCGGTAGCAATGGCATTCAGTACTTC.

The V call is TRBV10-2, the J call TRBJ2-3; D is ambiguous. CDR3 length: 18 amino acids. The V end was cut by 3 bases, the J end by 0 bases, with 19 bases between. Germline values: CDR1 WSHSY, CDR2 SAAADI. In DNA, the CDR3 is TGCGCCAGCAGTGATGCCGGGTTTGGGGTAGCTAGCACAGATACGCAGTATTTT. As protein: CASSDAGFGVASTDTQYF.

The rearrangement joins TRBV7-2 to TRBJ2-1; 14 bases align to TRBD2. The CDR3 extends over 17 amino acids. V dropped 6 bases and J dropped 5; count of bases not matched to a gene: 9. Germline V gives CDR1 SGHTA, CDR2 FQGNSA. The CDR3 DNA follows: TGTGCCAGCAGGAGAGGACCGGGACTAGCGGGAGACAATGAGCAGTTCTTC. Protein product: CASRRGPGLAGDNEQFF.

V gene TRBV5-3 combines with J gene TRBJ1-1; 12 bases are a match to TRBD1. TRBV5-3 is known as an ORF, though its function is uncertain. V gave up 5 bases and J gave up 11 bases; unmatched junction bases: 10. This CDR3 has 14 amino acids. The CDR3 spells CARSYRDRGRRAFF. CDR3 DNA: TGTGCCAGAAGTTACCGGGACAGGGGGCGGCGGGCTTTCTTT.

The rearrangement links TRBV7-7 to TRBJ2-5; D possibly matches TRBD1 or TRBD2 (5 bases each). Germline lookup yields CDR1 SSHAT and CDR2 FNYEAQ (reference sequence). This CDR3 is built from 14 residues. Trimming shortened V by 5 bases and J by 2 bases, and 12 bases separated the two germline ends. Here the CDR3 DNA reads TGTGCCAGCAGCCACGGGACGACGCAAGAGACCCAGTACTTC. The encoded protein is CASSHGTTQETQYF.